This T cell receptor (beta chain) emerged from a study of blood T cells in healthy people across ages. This clonotype turned up a few times. Its antigen is unknown. Regarding the study as a whole: As age increased, TCR beta diversity per million T cells fell in a roughly linear fashion. Both higher diversity and more naive CD4+ cells marked long-lived donors when set against aged donors.

Germline V gene lookup returns CDR1 MNHNS and CDR2 SASEGT. CDR3 length: 15 residues. Sample-barcoded 5' priming and a J-beta primer mix drove a second PCR of roughly 6 to 12 cycles. TCRdb recomputed calls from the 5' RACE reads with MiXCR, one row per CDR3 protein. Here the sample spans some 900,000 distinct CDR3 sequences, 48% being singletons. The source is a man under 40 in good health. Input material: blood. The rearrangement links TRBV6-1 to TRBJ2-4; 8 nucleotides agree with TRBD2. TRBJ2-7 matches the DNA end more closely, so the J call is doubtful. The CDR3 coding sequence is TGTGCCAGCAGTGAACGTTCCAGCGGGGGCGGCGAGCAGTACTTC. It translates to CASSERSSGGGEQYF.